One and the same sample provided the 8 T cell receptor beta chains below, sequenced in a study of tumor and adjacent non-tumor tissue in lung cancer. TCRbeta libraries were built with three rounds of nested PCR, modified from ARM-PCR. TCRdb reanalysed the multiplex PCR reads using MiXCR and keeps one entry per CDR3 protein. Here the sample spans about 200,000 distinct CDR3 sequences, around 71% being singletons. The template was RNA from unsorted bulk tissue. The sequenced sample was lung tumor tissue. The receptor source for this set is a man aged 60 to 69 with non-small cell lung cancer.

To note about this clonotype: Mismatch with germline at one junction end may stem from a read error. The chain joins TRBV11-2 to TRBJ2-3, with D perhaps matching TRBD2 (6 bases). From germline, CDR1 is SGHAT and CDR2 FQNNGV. The CDR3 is made up of 16 amino acids. DNA for the CDR3: TGTGCCAGCAGGGCAGGTGCGGGGCTCAGCAAAGATACACAGTATTTT. This translates into CASRAGAGLSKDTQYF.

CDR3: CASGQPGLAKFF. CDR3 DNA: TGTGCCAGCGGTCAACCGGGACTAGCCAAGTTCTTC. This rearrangement joins TRBV6-5 to TRBJ2-1; 9 nucleotides align to TRBD2. With 8 bases clipped from V and 14 bases from J, the junction kept 10 bases outside the gene matches. The CDR3 runs 12 residues. Per germline, CDR1 MNHEY and CDR2 SVGAGI.

A word on this clonotype: A read error is possible here, since a much larger clone lies one base away. This sequence joins TRBV30 and TRBJ2-7; 10 positions match TRBD2. CDR1 GTSNPN and CDR2 SVGIG come from the germline V gene (reference sequence). CDR3 length: 13 amino acids. The CDR3 region has the DNA TGTACCTGGAGGACTAGCGGAAGATACGAGCAGTACTTC. Translation gives CTWRTSGRYEQYF. The complete variable domain, with remaining parts taken from reference TRBV30 and TRBJ2-7, reads SQTIHQWPATLVQPVGSPLSLECTVEGTSNPNLYWYRQAAGRGLQLLFYSVGIGQISSEVPQNLSASRPQDRQFILSSKKLLLSDSGFYLCTWRTSGRYEQYFGPGTRLTVT.

This sequence joins TRBV20-1 and TRBJ1-2; D is unclear. This CDR3 region has 13 residues. Trimming stripped 7 bases from V and 8 bases from J, with 20 bases between. Germline V gene sequence: CDR1 DFQATT, CDR2 SNEGSKA (reference sequence). The CDR3 DNA reads TGCAGTGGCCGCCTCGGGTGGGCCCTCGGCTACACCTTC. This sequence encodes CSGRLGWALGYTF.

This clonotype has a single count. Mismatch with germline at one junction end may stem from a read error. The chain has TRBV20-1 and TRBJ2-1; possibly TRBD2 for D (5 bases). CDR3 size: 17 residues. Per the germline V gene, CDR1 is DFQATT and CDR2 is SNEGSKA (reference sequence). CDR3 in DNA: TGCAGTGCTAGCGGAGGATCCTCCCGGGCGTCCGACAATGAGCAGCTCTTC. Its protein product is CSASGGSSRASDNEQLF.

This clonotype was seen a single time. The junction departs from the called germline gene at one end, perhaps through a read error. The chain joins TRBV20-1 to TRBJ1-1; no firm D call. This CDR3 has 13 amino acids. Germline assignment: CDR1 DFQATT and CDR2 SNEGSKA (reference sequence). As DNA, the CDR3 is TGCAGTGCTAGAGGTGGGATGAACACTGAGGCTTTCTTT. Translating it yields CSARGGMNTEAFF.

The chain couples TRBV12-3 or TRBV12-4 to TRBJ1-2; D gene unclear. This CDR3 is 12 amino acids long. Trimming removed 3 bases from V and 10 bases from J, with 12 bases in between. The CDR3 is CASSFGPSPYTF. CDR3 in DNA: TGTGCCAGCAGTTTCGGACCCAGCCCCTACACCTTC.

This rearrangement joins TRBV11-3 to TRBJ1-6, with 8 bases matching TRBD1. Per the germline V gene, CDR1 is SGHNT and CDR2 is YENEEA. V lost 4 bases to trimming and J lost 7 bases; unmatched junction nucleotides: 3. CDR3 length equals 14 residues. The CDR3 here is CASSYGQGNSPLHF. In nucleotides, the CDR3 is TGTGCCAGCAGCTACGGACAGGGAAATTCACCCCTCCACTTT.